The 23 T cell receptor beta chains reported below all come from one sample, sequenced in a study of graft-versus-host responses after intestinal transplantation. Repertoires were generated with immunoSEQ multiplex PCR, while TCRdb's copy carries only in-frame clones and drops some. The sample yields 65,000 to 85,000 clones, approximately 92% seen once. This specimen consisted of bone marrow, obtained nearly 750 days after intestinal transplantation. The receptor set was obtained from a human patient who received an intestinal transplant, so some T cells may come from the graft donor.

This chain joins TRBV5-6 and TRBJ2-7, with unresolved D. Trimming took 2 bases from V and 0 from J, leaving 9 bases between them. The CDR3 has 14 amino acids. The germline CDR1 and CDR2 sequences are SGHDT and YYEEEE. CDR3 region: CASSFDDSSYEQYF. Written as DNA, the CDR3 is TGTGCCAGCAGCTTTGATGATAGCTCCTACGAGCAGTACTTC. The whole variable domain, remainder taken from reference TRBV5-6 and TRBJ2-7, is DAGVTQSPTHLIKTRGQQVTLRCSPKSGHDTVSWYQQALGQGPQFIFQYYEEEERQRGNFPDRFSGHQFPNYSSELNVNALLLGDSALYLCASSFDDSSYEQYFGPGTRLTVT.

This clone showed up just a few times. The V and J genes are TRBV6-4 and TRBJ1-5; no clear D. The V end was cut by 5 bases, the J end by 4 bases, with 9 bases between. Germline loops: CDR1 MRHNA, CDR2 SNTAGT. The CDR3 runs 13 residues. CDR3 bases: TGTGCCAGCAGTCCCAGTGAGAATCAGCCCCAGCATTTT. Its translation: CASSPSENQPQHF.

The chain links TRBV19 to TRBJ2-1, with D unclear. V was shortened by 5 bases and J by 6 bases, with 14 bases between the two germline ends. In germline, CDR1 is LNHDA, CDR2 SQIVND (reference sequence). This CDR3 is 14 amino acids long. The CDR3 DNA is TGTGCCAGTAGTTACCTGACGCTACCCAATGAGCAGTTCTTC. It is translated as CASSYLTLPNEQFF.

The chain employs TRBV9 and TRBJ1-4; D is possibly TRBD1 (5 bases). The CDR3 is made up of 18 amino acids. With 3 bases removed from V and 6 bases from J, the gap between germline ends came to 24 bases. CDR1 is SGDLS, CDR2 YYNGEE, per germline. The DNA of the CDR3 is TGTGCCAGCAGCGCAGGGAAGGGGACGGCTAAATTTTATGAAAAACTGTTTTTT. It codes for CASSAGKGTAKFYEKLFF. The complete variable domain, with remaining parts taken from reference TRBV9 and TRBJ1-4, reads DSGVTQTPKHLITATGQRVTLRCSPRSGDLSVYWYQQSLDQGLQFLIQYYNGEERAKGNILERFSAQQFPDLHSELNLSSLELGDSALYFCASSAGKGTAKFYEKLFFGSGTQLSVL.

As for this clone: This CDR3 is also generated by other DNA sequences in the sample. The chain uses TRBV4-2 and TRBJ1-1; no clear D gene. The V end lost 4 bases, the J end lost 7 bases, and 7 bases lay between the germline ends. Germline loops: CDR1 LGHNA, CDR2 YNFKEQ. The CDR3 has 11 amino acids. CDR3 DNA sequence: TGTGCCAGCAGCCGTACGCTTGAAGCTTTCTTT. The encoded protein is CASSRTLEAFF.

The chain uses TRBV7-9 and TRBJ1-2, with D tentatively TRBD1 (5 bases). Trimming took off 5 bases at V and 5 bases at J, with 15 bases between the two ends. The germline V gene has CDR1 SEHNR and CDR2 FQNEAQ (reference sequence). The CDR3 loop spans 14 amino acids. The CDR3 region is CASSRGTRQYGYTF. The CDR3 DNA reads TGTGCCAGCAGCCGGGGGACTAGACAGTATGGCTACACCTTC.

This CDR3 is CASTQGSGSVIGELFF. The CDR3 DNA reads as TGCGCCAGCACACAGGGGAGCGGGAGTGTAATCGGGGAGCTGTTTTTT. The rearrangement joins TRBV4-1 to TRBJ2-2; perhaps TRBD2 as D (8 bases). The CDR3 runs 16 residues. Trimming removed 7 bases from V and 7 bases from J, with 22 bases in between. The germline CDR1 and CDR2 sequences are MGHRA and YSYEKL.

This sequence joins TRBV7-9 and TRBJ1-1; D is possibly TRBD1 (6 bases). The V gene's germline CDR1 is SEHNR and CDR2 FQNEAQ (reference sequence). The CDR3 loop spans 12 amino acids. V lost 8 bases, J lost 0 bases, and 7 bases lay in between. CDR3 coding DNA: TGTGCCAGCGGACAGTTGAACACTGAAGCTTTCTTT. Protein sequence: CASGQLNTEAFF.

The chain combines TRBV18 with TRBJ2-3, with D possibly TRBD2 on 5 matching bases. V was cut by 6 bases and J by 4 bases, with 5 bases left in between. Germline-derived CDR1 and CDR2 are KGHSH and LQKENI. The CDR3 extends over 11 amino acids. The CDR3: CASSGADTQYF. As DNA, the CDR3 is TGTGCCAGCTCCGGGGCAGATACGCAGTATTTT. Complete variable domain (other parts from reference TRBV18 and TRBJ2-3): NAGVMQNPRHLVRRRGQEARLRCSPMKGHSHVYWYRQLPEEGLKFMVYLQKENIIDESGMPKERFSAEFPKEGPSILRIQQVVRGDSAAYFCASSGADTQYFGPGTRLTVL.

The chain joins TRBV27 to TRBJ2-1; D possibly corresponds to TRBD1 (6 bases). The germline V gene has CDR1 MNHEY and CDR2 SMNVEV (reference sequence). The CDR3 is made up of 13 amino acids. With 10 bases removed from V and 5 bases from J, the gap between germline ends came to 15 bases. In DNA, the CDR3 is TGTGCCACCAAGGACAGCTACCACAATGAGCAGTTCTTC. Translation: CATKDSYHNEQFF.

V is TRBV6-6 and J is TRBJ1-2; a weak D match, TRBD1 (6 bases). The V end lost 6 bases, the J end lost 4 bases, and 18 bases lay between the germline ends. The CDR3 has 15 residues. The germline V gene encodes CDR1 MNHNY and CDR2 SVGAGI (reference sequence). The CDR3 DNA reads TGTGCCAGCAGGGAAAGGGGGGGGGAGAGCTATGGCTACACCTTC. It codes for CASRERGGESYGYTF.

The chain links TRBV10-3 to TRBJ2-3, with D perhaps TRBD1 (5 bases). V dropped 0 bases and J dropped 0 bases, with 16 bases sitting between them. This CDR3 contains 18 residues. From germline, CDR1 is ENHRY and CDR2 SYGVKD. This chain's CDR3 is CAISESKGWTTSTDTQYF. Here the CDR3 DNA reads TGTGCCATCAGTGAGTCGAAGGGGTGGACGACTAGCACAGATACGCAGTATTTT.

This CDR3 is CASSLMQGRDTQYF. CDR3 DNA sequence: TGTGCCAGCAGCTTAATGCAGGGCCGGGATACGCAGTATTTT. The chain combines TRBV11-2 with TRBJ2-3; D perhaps matches TRBD1 (5 bases). Germline assignment: CDR1 SGHAT and CDR2 FQNNGV. This CDR3 region has 14 residues. With 2 bases removed from V and 6 bases from J, the gap between germline ends came to 12 bases.

V gene TRBV6-5 combines with J gene TRBJ1-2, with 7 bases fitting TRBD1. The CDR3 contains 14 residues. J was trimmed by 4 bases and V by 2 bases; bases with no gene match: 4. Germline CDR1 is MNHEY and CDR2 is SVGAGI. The chain's CDR3 is CASSYDRAPYGYTF. The CDR3, as DNA: TGTGCCAGCAGTTACGACAGGGCGCCCTATGGCTACACCTTC.

The V gene is TRBV10-3, the J gene TRBJ2-7, with 9 bases aligning to TRBD2. V lost 10 bases to trimming and J lost 0 bases; unmatched junction nucleotides: 7. The CDR3 has 14 amino acids. Germline V lookup: CDR1 ENHRY, CDR2 SYGVKD. CDR3 loop: CATYSGSLSYEQYF. The DNA for the CDR3 is TGTGCCACCTATAGCGGGAGTCTCTCCTACGAGCAGTACTTC.

This chain uses TRBV11-2 with TRBJ2-7; the match to TRBD2 covers 9 bases. CDR3 size: 14 residues. With V trimmed by 5 bases and J by 4 bases, 6 bases remained unmatched. The germline V gene has CDR1 SGHAT and CDR2 FQNNGV. CDR3 in amino acids: CASSPWTSEYEQYF. The CDR3 bases are TGTGCCAGCAGCCCCTGGACTAGCGAGTACGAGCAGTACTTC. Filled out from reference TRBV11-2 and TRBJ2-7, the complete variable domain reads EAGVAQSPRYKIIEKRQSVAFWCNPISGHATLYWYQQILGQGPKLLIQFQNNGVVDDSQLPKDRFSAERLKGVDSTLKIQPAKLEDSAVYLCASSPWTSEYEQYFGPGTRLTVT.

The chain carries TRBV5-6 and TRBJ1-4, with a weak D call TRBD1 (5 bases). CDR1 is SGHDT, CDR2 YYEEEE, per germline. Trimming took 10 bases from V and 8 from J, leaving 24 bases between them. The CDR3 is 15 residues long. CDR3 amino acids: CAGPPSGTPMEKLFF. CDR3 nucleotide sequence: TGTGCCGGCCCGCCCAGTGGGACGCCTATGGAAAAACTGTTTTTT.

The chain uses TRBV6-5 and TRBJ2-5; 12 bases agree with TRBD2. After removal of 6 bases from V and 11 bases from J, the junction contained 13 bases not matched to a gene. This CDR3 is built from 15 residues. Germline-derived CDR1 and CDR2 are MNHEY and SVGAGI. CDR3 coding DNA: TGTGCCAGCAGCGTCCTAGCGGGAGGGTTAAGGGAGCAGTACTTC. Its translation: CASSVLAGGLREQYF.

The chain employs TRBV29-1 and TRBJ2-5; tentatively, D is TRBD2 (6 bases). Trimming took 3 bases from V and 5 from J, leaving 13 bases between them. Per the germline V gene, CDR1 is SQVTM and CDR2 is ANQGSEA. This CDR3 contains 13 residues. CDR3 nucleotide sequence: TGCAGCGTTGAGCGGGGCCGGAGGGAGACCCAGTACTTC. It specifies CSVERGRRETQYF.

The rearrangement joins TRBV19 to TRBJ2-4, with D uncertain. Per germline, CDR1 LNHDA and CDR2 SQIVND (reference sequence). V gave up 3 bases and J gave up 0 bases, with 15 bases separating them. This CDR3 contains 17 residues. This CDR3 reads CASSMDILGIAKNIQYF. CDR3 sequence (DNA): TGTGCCAGTAGTATGGATATTTTGGGGATAGCCAAAAACATTCAGTACTTC.

The gene calls are TRBV11-2 and TRBJ2-5; D uncertain. Looked up from germline, CDR1 is SGHAT and CDR2 is FQNNGV. The CDR3 covers 14 residues. V dropped 1 base and J dropped 4 bases, with 10 bases sitting between them. The CDR3 region is CASSLASSAETQYF. CDR3 nucleotide sequence: TGTGCCAGCAGCTTAGCATCTAGTGCAGAGACCCAGTACTTC.

The chain is built from TRBV19 and TRBJ2-1, with D possibly TRBD2 on 6 matching bases. From germline, CDR1 is LNHDA and CDR2 SQIVND (reference sequence). This CDR3 has 14 residues. V gave up 1 base and J gave up 7 bases, with 11 bases separating them. The CDR3 is CASSIGTKANEQFF. The CDR3, as DNA: TGTGCCAGTAGTATAGGGACTAAAGCAAATGAGCAGTTCTTC.

V and J are TRBV27 and TRBJ1-5; D gene uncertain. The CDR3 has 15 residues. CDR1 is MNHEY, CDR2 SMNVEV, per germline (reference sequence). V was cut by 3 bases and J by 7 bases, with 16 bases left in between. The CDR3 nucleotides are TGTGCCAGCAGTTTGGTAGGGCTCCTCGGGCAGCCCCAGCATTTT. Protein: CASSLVGLLGQPQHF.